One and the same sample provided the 15 T cell receptor beta chains below, sequenced in a study of blood T cells in healthy people across ages. Using a J-beta primer mix together with a sample-barcoded 5' primer, a second PCR was run for about 6 to 11 cycles. TCRdb re-called the 5' RACE reads through MiXCR, storing one row per CDR3 protein. The sample shows hundreds of thousands of distinct CDR3 sequences, 25% of them seen only once. These data were likewise used in another study, on T cells of mothers and their children.

The specimen sequenced was blood. All receptors come from a boy aged 10-17 years in good health.

The CDR3 region is CASTEPSSTDTQYF. CDR3 nucleotide sequence: TGTGCCAGCACGGAGCCCTCTAGCACAGATACGCAGTATTTT. J is TRBJ2-3 and V is TRBV6-1; D gene unclear. Deletions cut 7 bases from V and 0 bases from J, with 11 bases between. The CDR3 consists of 14 residues. CDR1 is MNHNS, CDR2 SASEGT, per germline.

This clonotype has more than one count but fewer than ten. The rearrangement joins TRBV5-6 to TRBJ1-4; 8 positions agree with TRBD1. Germline-derived CDR1 and CDR2 are SGHDT and YYEEEE. The V segment lost 4 bases and the J segment 5 bases; nucleotides outside the gene matches: 7. CDR3 size: 15 residues. CDR3 loop: CASSPGTGGNEKLFF. CDR3 DNA sequence: TGTGCCAGCAGCCCCGGGACAGGAGGGAATGAAAAACTGTTTTTT.

V and J are TRBV5-1 and TRBJ2-4; D not resolved. From germline, CDR1 is SGHRS and CDR2 YFSETQ. The CDR3 has 15 amino acids. The ends were cut back, 0 bases at V and 1 base at J, with 8 bases in the middle. CDR3 sequence (DNA): TGCGCCAGCAGCTTGGAGGGCCAGGCCAAAAACATTCAGTACTTC. Protein product: CASSLEGQAKNIQYF.

This chain joins TRBV29-1 and TRBJ2-5, with D possibly being TRBD2 (7 bases). The J call is uncertain, as TRBJ2-7 better fits the DNA end. CDR1 and CDR2 (germline): SQVTM, ANQGSEA. The CDR3 is made up of 13 amino acids. The CDR3 loop is CSVQGGDSYEQYF. CDR3 in DNA: TGCAGCGTACAGGGAGGGGATTCCTACGAGCAGTACTTC.

The V call is TRBV2, the J call TRBJ2-7; tentative D call: TRBD1 (6 bases). The germline V and J ends were trimmed by 6 bases and 2 bases, with 11 bases remaining between them. Germline assignment: CDR1 SNHLY and CDR2 FYNNEI. CDR3 length: 13 amino acids. This CDR3 reads CASRDSLTYEQYF. CDR3 in DNA: TGTGCCAGCAGGGACAGCTTAACCTACGAGCAGTACTTC.

This clonotype was counted between two and nine times. The rearrangement links TRBV2 to TRBJ2-5; 9 positions agree with TRBD2. The CDR3 loop spans 13 amino acids. Germline CDR1 reads SNHLY; CDR2 reads FYNNEI. The J segment lost 0 bases and the V segment lost 11 bases, leaving 4 bases of the junction unmatched. The CDR3 DNA sequence: TGTGCCGATAGCGGGGGATACCAAGAGACCCAGTACTTC. Translation gives CADSGGYQETQYF.

This chain uses TRBV4-2 with TRBJ2-5; D might be TRBD1 or TRBD2, each matching 6 bases. Trimming cost V 5 bases and J 5 bases, with 15 bases left between them. The CDR3 runs 14 residues. Germline loops: CDR1 LGHNA, CDR2 YNFKEQ. The CDR3 loop is CASSSEGGLETQYF. In DNA form, the CDR3 reads TGTGCCAGCAGCTCAGAGGGGGGTTTGGAGACCCAGTACTTC.

V and J are TRBV7-9 and TRBJ1-2, with D possibly being TRBD1 (6 bases). CDR3 size: 12 residues. With 7 bases removed from V and 4 bases from J, the gap between germline ends came to 10 bases. The germline V gene encodes CDR1 SEHNR and CDR2 FQNEAQ (reference sequence). For the CDR3, the DNA is TGTGCCAGCACTGGGGGGCCCTATGGCTACACCTTC. Residues: CASTGGPYGYTF.

This rearrangement joins TRBV28 to TRBJ2-7; perhaps TRBD2 as D (6 bases). The CDR3 sequence is 15 residues long. V gave up 3 bases and J gave up 4 bases, with 16 bases separating them. Germline lookup yields CDR1 MDHEN and CDR2 SYDVKM. CDR3 sequence: CASSLGPSGEYEQYF. Here the CDR3 DNA reads TGTGCCAGCAGTTTGGGGCCCTCGGGGGAGTACGAGCAGTACTTC. Full variable domain (rest looked up from reference TRBV28 and TRBJ2-7): DVKVTQSSRYLVKRTGEKVFLECVQDMDHENMFWYRQDPGLGLRLIYFSYDVKMKEKGDIPEGYSVSREKKERFSLILESASTNQTSMYLCASSLGPSGEYEQYFGPGTRLTVT.

This rearrangement joins TRBV7-2 to TRBJ1-2; D is perhaps TRBD1 (5 bases). This CDR3 is built from 15 residues. V was trimmed by 1 base and J by 8 bases, leaving 17 bases between them. Germline loops: CDR1 SGHTA, CDR2 FQGNSA. The CDR3 here is CASSLDGRQGGGYTF. Written as DNA, the CDR3 is TGTGCCAGCAGCTTAGACGGTCGCCAGGGAGGCGGCTACACCTTC.

As regards this clonotype: Its ends do not fully match the called genes, so a read error is possible. The chain combines TRBV9 with TRBJ2-4; 10 bases agree with TRBD1. This CDR3 is built from 16 residues. Germline CDR1 and CDR2: SGDLS and YYNGEE. CDR3 bases: TGCGCCAGCAGCGTAGTAGGGACAGGGGTTCAAAACATTCAGTACTTC. Translating it yields CASSVVGTGVQNIQYF.

This chain links TRBV6-2 or TRBV6-3 with TRBJ1-4; maybe TRBD1 (5 bases). The CDR3 is 15 residues long. Germline values: CDR1 MNHEY, CDR2 SVGEGT. The V end was cut by 0 bases, the J end by 0 bases, with 5 bases between. The CDR3 sequence is CASSYSGATNEKLFF. The DNA for the CDR3 is TGTGCCAGCAGTTACTCGGGGGCAACTAATGAAAAACTGTTTTTT.

There are many counts of this clonotype. The chain carries TRBV7-9 and TRBJ2-7; D is uncertain. This CDR3 is built from 13 residues. Trimming took 6 bases from V and 0 from J, leaving 9 bases between them. Germline V gives CDR1 SEHNR, CDR2 FQNEAQ (reference sequence). The CDR3, as DNA: TGTGCCAGCAGTTTTCCGAGCTCCTACGAGCAGTACTTC. It codes for CASSFPSSYEQYF.

This chain connects TRBV20-1 to TRBJ2-5; 8 nucleotides align to TRBD2. The DNA end is a closer match to TRBJ2-7, so the J assignment may be wrong. Germline CDR1 and CDR2: DFQATT and SNEGSKA (reference sequence). The CDR3 sequence is 16 residues long. CDR3 protein: CSARDSQRESIHEQYF. The CDR3 coding sequence is TGCAGTGCTAGAGATAGCCAGCGGGAGAGTATCCACGAGCAGTACTTC.

This clonotype was observed a handful of times. The gene calls are TRBV5-1 and TRBJ2-1; tentative D call: TRBD2 (6 bases). Trimming removed 7 bases at V and 8 bases at J, with 19 bases between. Germline lookup yields CDR1 SGHRS and CDR2 YFSETQ. CDR3 length: 14 residues. CDR3: CASSSGVGRDEQFF. As DNA, the CDR3 is TGCGCCAGCTCATCGGGAGTCGGGAGAGATGAGCAGTTCTTC.